This T cell receptor beta chain emerged from a study of blood T cell repertoires in COVID-19. This clone appeared once. The J segment lost 3 bases and the V segment lost 1 base, leaving 10 bases of the junction unmatched. This CDR3 contains 18 residues. The germline CDR1 and CDR2 sequences are SEHNR and FQNEAQ (reference sequence). Measured with immunoSEQ multiplex PCR; TCRdb has only the in-frame clones, and not every one. The table shows 110,000 or so clones, with 80% to 90% occurring only once. J is TRBJ2-2 and V is TRBV7-9, with TRBD1 matching 8 bases. The sequenced sample consisted of peripheral blood. This sequence was found in a woman between 45 and 60 years old with acute or convalescent COVID-19. The CDR3 reads CASSLGGPAGGYTGELFF. The CDR3 DNA is TGTGCCAGCAGCTTAGGTGGTCCGGCAGGGGGCTACACCGGGGAGCTGTTTTTT.